Listed below are T cell receptor beta chains from one sample, sequenced in a study of cytomegalovirus exposure and HLA in healthy donors. Clones were sequenced by immunoSEQ multiplex PCR, and TCRdb holds only the in-frame ones, with some missing. Among tens of thousands of clones listed, 75% to 80% were seen once. Sequencing was performed on PBMCs. These receptor sequences come from a woman in her thirties or forties in good health and CMV-seronegative. CDR3s include the opening cysteine and the closing phenylalanine or tryptophan. Each record gives: D gene, clone size, V gene, J gene, CDR3 protein, CDR3 DNA. The D gene is left open where the match is weak. The size field is filled for only some rows; it gives once, few, many or a size class.

d_gene: NA
abundance: NA
v_gene: TRBV19
j_gene: TRBJ1-5
CDR3aa: CASSIGGQGTRRQPQHF
CDR3nt: TGTGCCAGTAGTATAGGGGGGCAGGGGACGCGACGACAGCCCCAGCATTTT

d_gene: TRBD2
abundance: NA
v_gene: TRBV7-6
j_gene: TRBJ2-3
CDR3aa: CASREGHTDTQYF
CDR3nt: TGTGCCAGCCGGGAGGGCCACACAGATACGCAGTATTTT

d_gene: NA
abundance: NA
v_gene: TRBV14
j_gene: TRBJ2-7
CDR3aa: CASSQVFRAEQYF
CDR3nt: TGTGCCAGCAGCCAAGTCTTCAGGGCCGAGCAGTACTTC

d_gene: TRBD2
abundance: few
v_gene: TRBV7-9
j_gene: TRBJ2-7
CDR3aa: CATGTSGASYEQYF
CDR3nt: TGTGCCACCGGGACTAGCGGTGCTTCCTACGAGCAGTACTTC

d_gene: NA
abundance: NA
v_gene: TRBV30
j_gene: TRBJ1-2
CDR3aa: CAWSVGDWCTF
CDR3nt: TGTGCCTGGAGTGTCGGGGATTGGTGCACCTTC

d_gene: TRBD1
abundance: NA
v_gene: TRBV5-1
j_gene: TRBJ2-7
CDR3aa: CASRKPGQGSYEQYF
CDR3nt: TGCGCCAGCAGAAAGCCGGGACAGGGCTCCTACGAGCAGTACTTC

d_gene: NA
abundance: NA
v_gene: TRBV2
j_gene: TRBJ2-7
CDR3aa: CASSDNRITRYEQYF
CDR3nt: TGTGCCAGCAGTGATAACAGGATAACCCGCTACGAGCAGTACTTC

d_gene: NA
abundance: once
v_gene: TRBV2
j_gene: TRBJ2-5
CDR3aa: CASVGVETQYF
CDR3nt: TGTGCCAGCGTAGGGGTTGAGACCCAGTACTTC

d_gene: NA
abundance: NA
v_gene: TRBV30
j_gene: TRBJ2-7
CDR3aa: CAWSVHGQHYEQYF
CDR3nt: TGTGCCTGGAGTGTACACGGACAGCACTACGAGCAGTACTTC

d_gene: NA
abundance: NA
v_gene: TRBV7-2
j_gene: TRBJ1-1
CDR3aa: CASSQVSEAFF
CDR3nt: TGTGCCAGCAGCCAGGTTTCTGAAGCTTTCTTT

d_gene: NA
abundance: NA
v_gene: TRBV7-8
j_gene: TRBJ2-1
CDR3aa: CASSFVSDEQFF
CDR3nt: TGTGCCAGCAGCTTCGTGAGCGATGAGCAGTTCTTC

d_gene: TRBD1
abundance: NA
v_gene: TRBV6-5
j_gene: TRBJ1-1
CDR3aa: CASSSGQMNAEAFF
CDR3nt: TGTGCCAGCAGTTCGGGACAGATGAACGCTGAAGCTTTCTTT

d_gene: NA
abundance: NA
v_gene: TRBV9
j_gene: TRBJ2-5
CDR3aa: CASSVGRGPYQETQYF
CDR3nt: TGTGCCAGCAGCGTAGGGCGTGGGCCGTACCAAGAGACCCAGTACTTC

d_gene: TRBD1
abundance: NA
v_gene: TRBV6-6
j_gene: TRBJ1-2
CDR3aa: CASRKGDRSSYGYTF
CDR3nt: TGTGCCAGCAGGAAAGGGGACAGGTCATCCTATGGCTACACCTTC

d_gene: NA
abundance: once
v_gene: TRBV6-1
j_gene: TRBJ1-6
CDR3aa: CASERGGLAPLHF
CDR3nt: TGTGCCAGCGAGCGTGGAGGGTTGGCACCCCTCCACTTT

d_gene: NA
abundance: NA
v_gene: TRBV6-6
j_gene: TRBJ1-5
CDR3aa: CASSQWGDEPQHF
CDR3nt: TGTGCCAGCTCCCAGTGGGGGGACGAGCCCCAGCATTTT

d_gene: NA
abundance: NA
v_gene: TRBV28
j_gene: TRBJ1-6
CDR3aa: CASSSVSPLHF
CDR3nt: TGTGCCAGCAGTTCAGTTTCACCCCTCCACTTT

d_gene: NA
abundance: few
v_gene: TRBV5-5
j_gene: TRBJ1-4
CDR3aa: CASSLRHRENEKLFF
CDR3nt: TGTGCCAGCAGCTTGCGGCACAGGGAGAATGAAAAACTGTTTTTT

d_gene: TRBD2
abundance: NA
v_gene: TRBV27
j_gene: TRBJ2-7
CDR3aa: CASSLKRPGLYSYEQYF
CDR3nt: TGTGCCAGCAGTTTAAAGAGGCCGGGACTATACTCCTACGAGCAGTACTTC

d_gene: TRBD1
abundance: NA
v_gene: TRBV4-1
j_gene: TRBJ1-4
CDR3aa: CASSHGTGDEKLFF
CDR3nt: TGCGCCAGCAGCCACGGGACAGGGGATGAAAAACTGTTTTTT

d_gene: NA
abundance: NA
v_gene: TRBV5-1
j_gene: TRBJ2-1
CDR3aa: CASSLGQSSSYNEQFF
CDR3nt: TGCGCCAGCAGCCTCGGACAGTCGAGCTCCTACAATGAGCAGTTCTTC

d_gene: TRBD1
abundance: NA
v_gene: TRBV7-8
j_gene: TRBJ2-7
CDR3aa: CASSQRKGTEVQYF
CDR3nt: TGTGCCAGCAGCCAAAGAAAGGGGACAGAAGTGCAGTACTTC

d_gene: TRBD1
abundance: NA
v_gene: TRBV7-2
j_gene: TRBJ1-5
CDR3aa: CASSRGTGGDQPQHF
CDR3nt: TGTGCCAGCAGCCGCGGGACAGGGGGCGACCAGCCCCAGCATTTT

d_gene: TRBD2
abundance: NA
v_gene: TRBV15
j_gene: TRBJ2-1
CDR3aa: CATSRELAGGPRHEQFF
CDR3nt: TGTGCCACCAGCAGAGAACTAGCGGGGGGCCCGCGGCATGAGCAGTTCTTC

d_gene: TRBD1
abundance: NA
v_gene: TRBV2
j_gene: TRBJ2-7
CDR3aa: CASSLDRVGFLAYEQYF
CDR3nt: TGTGCCAGCAGTTTAGACAGGGTCGGGTTCCTAGCCTACGAGCAGTACTTC

d_gene: NA
abundance: NA
v_gene: TRBV27
j_gene: TRBJ1-4
CDR3aa: CASSSRQVVNEKLFF
CDR3nt: TGTGCCAGCAGTTCCCGACAGGTTGTTAATGAAAAACTGTTTTTT

d_gene: NA
abundance: many
v_gene: TRBV6-1
j_gene: TRBJ1-4
CDR3aa: CASRGPPSTNEKLFF
CDR3nt: TGTGCCAGCAGGGGGCCACCATCAACTAATGAAAAACTGTTTTTT

d_gene: TRBD1
abundance: NA
v_gene: TRBV30
j_gene: TRBJ1-3
CDR3aa: CAWSRTGGWSSGNTIYF
CDR3nt: TGTGCCTGGAGTAGAACAGGGGGATGGAGCTCTGGAAACACCATATATTTT

d_gene: NA
abundance: NA
v_gene: TRBV5-4
j_gene: TRBJ1-1
CDR3aa: CASSPGGLDTEAFF
CDR3nt: TGTGCCAGCAGCCCCGGGGGGCTGGACACTGAAGCTTTCTTT

d_gene: NA
abundance: NA
v_gene: TRBV27
j_gene: TRBJ1-6
CDR3aa: CASAIREYNSPLHF
CDR3nt: TGTGCCAGCGCGATCAGGGAATATAATTCACCCCTCCACTTT

d_gene: NA
abundance: few
v_gene: TRBV28
j_gene: TRBJ1-4
CDR3aa: CASSLQGGNEKLFF
CDR3nt: TGTGCCAGCAGTTTACAGGGCGGAAATGAAAAACTGTTTTTT